Listed below are T cell receptor beta chains from one sample, sequenced in a study of CD8+ T cells in alopecia areata. Clones were read by immunoSEQ multiplex PCR, and TCRdb kept only the in-frame ones, dropping some. The sample comprises around 140,000 clones, 45% to 60% of which are singletons, and more than 15% rests with the top ten. Sequences were derived from CD8+ T cells sorted from blood, sampled at week 4, from a patient treated with tofacitinib. The receptor set was obtained from a human donor with alopecia areata. Each CDR3 is given with its conserved first and last residue. The D gene is left open where the match is weak. Size tells how often a clone was seen (once, few, many) or the class of an expanded clone, and some rows leave it out.

j_gene | d_gene | v_gene | abundance | CDR3nt | CDR3aa
TRBJ2-7 | . | TRBV2 | . | TGTGCCAGCGGGTACGAGCAGTACTTC | CASGYEQYF
TRBJ2-5 | . | TRBV7-9 | few | TGTGCCAGCAGCTACGAAGAGACCCAGTACTTC | CASSYEETQYF
TRBJ1-5 | TRBD1 | TRBV12-5 | . | TGTGCTAGCGAACAAGGGACAGGGCGACAGCCCCAGCATTTT | CASEQGTGRQPQHF
TRBJ2-7 | TRBD1 | TRBV6-5 | . | TGTGCCAGCAGTTCCGGGACAGGGACACCTTACGAGCAGTACTTC | CASSSGTGTPYEQYF
TRBJ1-1 | . | TRBV6-5 | . | TGTGCCAGCAGGCCAGACGGAAACACTGAAGCTTTCTTT | CASRPDGNTEAFF
TRBJ1-5 | . | TRBV14 | few | TGTGCCAGCAGCCCCCATCATACTCAGCCCCAGCATTTT | CASSPHHTQPQHF
TRBJ2-7 | . | TRBV27 | few | TGTGCCAGCAGTTTACAGACGGCGGGCTACGAGCAGTACTTC | CASSLQTAGYEQYF
TRBJ1-2 | . | TRBV2 | few | TGTGCCAGCACAAGGGGTCCCAACTATGGCTACACCTTC | CASTRGPNYGYTF
TRBJ2-5 | TRBD2 | TRBV7-8 | few | TGTGCCAGCAGCACTAGCGGGGGCCCGCTTGAGACCCAGTACTTC | CASSTSGGPLETQYF
TRBJ1-1 | TRBD1 | TRBV4-1 | . | TGCGCCAGCAGCCAGCCCGGACAGGAACCAGCTTTCTTT | CASSQPGQEPAFF
TRBJ1-2 | . | TRBV29-1 | few | TGCAGCGCCGACGCGGGGGGCAGGGTCTATGGCTACACCTTC | CSADAGGRVYGYTF
TRBJ1-6 | . | TRBV15 | . | TGTGCCACCAGCAGCGGACTGGTTAATTCACCCCTCCACTTT | CATSSGLVNSPLHF
TRBJ2-5 | . | TRBV19 | . | TGTGCCAGTAGTATCGGTATAGGGGAGGAGACCCAGTACTTC | CASSIGIGEETQYF
TRBJ1-1 | . | TRBV7-9 | few | TGTGCCAGCACCCAGCGGGGGGAGACGAACACTGAAGCTTTCTTT | CASTQRGETNTEAFF
TRBJ1-1 | . | TRBV19 | few | TGTGCCAGTAGTATTAACAGTCAAGCTTTCTTT | CASSINSQAFF
TRBJ1-2 | . | TRBV30 | few | TGTGCCTGGAATCCAACGGGGGTCGGAGGCTACACCTTC | CAWNPTGVGGYTF
TRBJ1-1 | . | TRBV5-6 | . | TGTGCCAGCAGCTTGGGCGAAAACACTGAAGCTTTCTTT | CASSLGENTEAFF
TRBJ1-1 | . | TRBV30 | few | TGTGCCTGGAGTCCCCTCGCTCTTCGGAACACTGAAGCTTTCTTT | CAWSPLALRNTEAFF
TRBJ2-6 | . | TRBV7-7 | few | TGTGCTAGCAGCTCCTGGGTTACCTCTGGGGCCAACGTCCTGACTTTC | CASSSWVTSGANVLTF
TRBJ1-1 | . | TRBV27 | . | TGTGCCAGCAGTCCTCAGGGGACCACTGAAGCTTTCTTT | CASSPQGTTEAFF
TRBJ1-5 | . | TRBV27 | few | TGTGCCAGCAGCCGGGATTTCAATCAGCCCCAGCATTTT | CASSRDFNQPQHF
TRBJ1-6 | TRBD1 | TRBV5-1 | few | TGCGCCAGCAGCTGGGGACAGACCAATTCACCCCTCCACTTT | CASSWGQTNSPLHF
TRBJ1-2 | . | TRBV4-2 | . | TGTGCCAGCAGCCAAGCCAGGGATCCAATGGATGGCTACACCTTC | CASSQARDPMDGYTF
TRBJ2-1 | TRBD1 | TRBV9 | . | TGTGCCAGCAGCGGCCAACCGGGACAGGTCCACAATGAGCAGTTCTTC | CASSGQPGQVHNEQFF
TRBJ1-1 | . | TRBV13 | once | TGTGCCAGCAGCTCCGAACCGGGGGTACTGAACACTGAAGCTTTCTTT | CASSSEPGVLNTEAFF
TRBJ2-1 | . | TRBV5-6 | . | TGTGCCAGCAGCCATCAAGGGGAGCAGTTCTTC | CASSHQGEQFF
TRBJ1-2 | TRBD1 | TRBV11-2 | once | TGTGCCAGCAGCCCACAGGGGCCTAACTATGGCTACACCTTC | CASSPQGPNYGYTF
TRBJ2-1 | . | TRBV27 | . | TGTGCCAGCAGTTTCGCCGGGACCATGGAGTTCTTC | CASSFAGTMEFF
TRBJ2-2 | TRBD1 | TRBV30 | . | TGTGCCTGGAGGGGGCAGGGGGTATACACCGGGGAGCTGTTTTTT | CAWRGQGVYTGELFF
TRBJ1-3 | TRBD1 | TRBV5-4 | few | TGTGCCGGACAGGGTGAATCTGGAAACACCATATATTTT | CAGQGESGNTIYF
TRBJ2-1 | . | TRBV5-6 | . | TGTGCCAGCAGCTTGGCCAACTATGAGCAGTTCTTC | CASSLANYEQFF
TRBJ2-1 | . | TRBV13 | once | TGTGCCAGCAGCTTAGGCCCAGCGGCGGGCAACAATGAGCAGTTCTTC | CASSLGPAAGNNEQFF
TRBJ2-7 | . | TRBV30 | few | TGTGCCTGGAGTGTACGAGGGGGGGACTCCTACGAGCAGTACTTC | CAWSVRGGDSYEQYF
TRBJ1-1 | . | TRBV30 | . | TGTGCCTGGAGTGTACTCGGTTCTGAAGCTTTCTTT | CAWSVLGSEAFF
TRBJ2-7 | . | TRBV29-1 | . | TGCAGCGTTGAGGCCCAGACCTCCTACGAGCAGTACTTC | CSVEAQTSYEQYF
TRBJ2-7 | TRBD1 | TRBV29-1 | few | TGCAGCGTACTCTCGACAGGGGGCGGGTACGAGCAGTACTTC | CSVLSTGGGYEQYF
TRBJ2-1 | . | TRBV29-1 | . | TGCAGCGTTGTAGGGGGGTGGACCTACAATGAGCAGTTCTTC | CSVVGGWTYNEQFF